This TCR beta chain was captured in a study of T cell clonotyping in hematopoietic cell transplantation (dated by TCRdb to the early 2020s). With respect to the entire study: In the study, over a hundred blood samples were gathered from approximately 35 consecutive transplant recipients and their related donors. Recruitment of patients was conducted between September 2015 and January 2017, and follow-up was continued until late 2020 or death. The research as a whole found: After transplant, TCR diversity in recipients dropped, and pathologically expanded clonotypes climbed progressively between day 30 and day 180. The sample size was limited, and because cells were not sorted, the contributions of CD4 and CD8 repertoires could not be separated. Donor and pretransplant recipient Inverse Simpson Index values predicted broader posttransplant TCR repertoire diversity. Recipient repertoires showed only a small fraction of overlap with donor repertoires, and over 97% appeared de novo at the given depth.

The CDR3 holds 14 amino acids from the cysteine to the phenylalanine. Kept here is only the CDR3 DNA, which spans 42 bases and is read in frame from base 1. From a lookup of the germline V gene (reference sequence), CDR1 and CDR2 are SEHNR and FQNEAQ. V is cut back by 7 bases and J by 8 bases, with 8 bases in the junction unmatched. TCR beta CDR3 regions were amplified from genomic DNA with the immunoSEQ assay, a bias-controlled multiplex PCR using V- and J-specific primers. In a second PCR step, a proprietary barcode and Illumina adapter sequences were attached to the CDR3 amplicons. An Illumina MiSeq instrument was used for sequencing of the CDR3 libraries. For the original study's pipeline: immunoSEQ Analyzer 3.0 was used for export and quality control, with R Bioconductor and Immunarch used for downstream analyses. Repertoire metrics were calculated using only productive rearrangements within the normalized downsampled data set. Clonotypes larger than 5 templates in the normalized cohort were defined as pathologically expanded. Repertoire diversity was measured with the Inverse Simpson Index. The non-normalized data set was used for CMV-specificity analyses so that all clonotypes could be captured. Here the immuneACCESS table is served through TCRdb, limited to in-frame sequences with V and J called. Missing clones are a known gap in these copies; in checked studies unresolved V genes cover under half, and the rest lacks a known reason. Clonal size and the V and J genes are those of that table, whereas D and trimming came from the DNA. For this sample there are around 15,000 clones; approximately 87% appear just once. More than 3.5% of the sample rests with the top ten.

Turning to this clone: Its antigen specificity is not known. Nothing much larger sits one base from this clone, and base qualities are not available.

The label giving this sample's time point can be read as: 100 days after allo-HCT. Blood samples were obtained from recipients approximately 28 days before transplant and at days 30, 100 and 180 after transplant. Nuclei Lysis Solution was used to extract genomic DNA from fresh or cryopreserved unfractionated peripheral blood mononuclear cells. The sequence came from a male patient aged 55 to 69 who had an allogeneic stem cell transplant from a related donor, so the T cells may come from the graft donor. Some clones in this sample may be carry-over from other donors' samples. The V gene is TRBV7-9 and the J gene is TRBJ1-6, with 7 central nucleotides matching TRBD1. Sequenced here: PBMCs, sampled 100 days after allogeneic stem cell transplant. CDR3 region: CASNRQGIDSPLHF. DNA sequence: TGTGCCAGCAACAGACAGGGCATCGATTCACCCCTCCACTTT. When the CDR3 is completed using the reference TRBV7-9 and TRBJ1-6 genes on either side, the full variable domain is DTGVSQNPRHKITKRGQNVTFRCDPISEHNRLYWYRQTLGQGPEFLTYFQNEAQLEKSRLLSDRFSAERPKGSFSTLEIQRTEQGDSAMYLCASNRQGIDSPLHFGNGTRLTVT.